This TCR beta chain was documented in a study of Graves' ophthalmopathy and Graves' hyperthyroidism. General study results and limits: Blood contained most expanded thyroid clonotypes exceeding 0.001 frequency.

Regarding this clonotype: Its target is not known.

Lactation, pregnancy, uncontrolled infections and other autoimmune diseases were all grounds for excluding patients. The CDR3 loop spans 14 amino acids. Germline V gene data show CDR1 as SGHVS and CDR2 as FQNEAQ. Between the trimmed V and J ends, which lost 5 bases and 1 base, there was a span of 11 bases. RNA transcripts were the template, and TCR beta CDR3 regions were amplified from them. The workflow started with a first-round RT-PCR run with HTBI primers and then moved on to a second-round multiplex PCR. MiXCR, run by TCRdb on the multiplex PCR reads, gives a single entry per CDR3 protein. The sample has 360,000 or so distinct CDR3 sequences; about 17% are singletons.

The sequencing sample was made of peripheral blood. The rearrangement uses TRBV7-8 and TRBJ1-1; D is unresolved. The clonotype was recovered from a woman aged 18-29 years with Graves' ophthalmopathy. CDR3: CASSKRTENTEAFF. The CDR3 bases are TGTGCCAGCAGCAAGCGGACCGAGAACACTGAAGCTTTCTTT.